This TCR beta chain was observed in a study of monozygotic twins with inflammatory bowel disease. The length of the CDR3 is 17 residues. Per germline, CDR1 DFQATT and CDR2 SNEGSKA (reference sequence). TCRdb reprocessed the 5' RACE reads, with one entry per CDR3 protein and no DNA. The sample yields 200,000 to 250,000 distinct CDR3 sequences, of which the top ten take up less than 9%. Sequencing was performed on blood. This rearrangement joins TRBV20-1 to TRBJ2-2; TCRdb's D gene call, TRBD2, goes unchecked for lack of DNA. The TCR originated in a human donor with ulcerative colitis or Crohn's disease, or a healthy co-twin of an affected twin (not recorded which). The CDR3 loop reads CSATGTTGLANTGELFF.